This T cell receptor (beta chain) appears in the sequencing data of a study of CD8 T cells in Susac syndrome. Roughly 0.45 to 1 ug RNA was reverse transcribed with random hexamers. TCRdb called the immunoSEQ multiplex PCR reads again in MiXCR, with one record for every CDR3 protein. This sample carries around 79,000 distinct CDR3 sequences, about 95% of them seen once, and the ten largest clones take 0.3% to 0.45%. The TEMRA cells underwent FACS enrichment, while the CD8+ and CD4+ T cells underwent negative isolation. CDR1 is SGHRS, CDR2 YFSETQ, per germline. V was pared by 2 bases and J by 0 bases, with 6 bases between. This CDR3 has 15 residues.

This receptor was taken from a human donor with multiple sclerosis. This chain links TRBV5-1 with TRBJ2-6; D unclear. Sequenced: CD8+ T cells from PBMCs. Here the CDR3 DNA reads TGCGCCAGCAGCTTAACGGCCTCTGGGGCCAACGTCCTGACTTTC. Protein product: CASSLTASGANVLTF.